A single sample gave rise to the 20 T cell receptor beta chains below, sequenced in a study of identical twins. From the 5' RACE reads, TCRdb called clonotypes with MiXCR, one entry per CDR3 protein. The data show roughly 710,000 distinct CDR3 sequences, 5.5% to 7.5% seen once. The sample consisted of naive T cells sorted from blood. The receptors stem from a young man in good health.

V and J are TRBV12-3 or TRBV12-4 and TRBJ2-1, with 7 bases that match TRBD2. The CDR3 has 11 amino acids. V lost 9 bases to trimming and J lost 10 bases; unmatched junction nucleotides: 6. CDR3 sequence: CARNQRGEQFF. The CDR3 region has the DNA TGTGCCAGGAACCAGCGGGGCGAGCAGTTCTTC.

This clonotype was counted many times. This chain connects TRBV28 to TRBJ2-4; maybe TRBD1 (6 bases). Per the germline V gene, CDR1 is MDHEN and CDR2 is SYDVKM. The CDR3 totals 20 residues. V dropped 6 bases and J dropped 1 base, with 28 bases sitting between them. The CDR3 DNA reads TGTGCCAGCAGCGTGACCCCCGGGACATCGCCCCTTCTTGCCAAAAACATTCAGTACTTC. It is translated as CASSVTPGTSPLLAKNIQYF.

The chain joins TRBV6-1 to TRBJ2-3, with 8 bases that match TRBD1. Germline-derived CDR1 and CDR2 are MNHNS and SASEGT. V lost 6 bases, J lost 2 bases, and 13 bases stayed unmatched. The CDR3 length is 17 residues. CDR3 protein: CASRPNSLRGPTDTQYF. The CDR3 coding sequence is TGTGCCAGCAGGCCGAACTCCCTCAGGGGGCCCACAGATACGCAGTATTTT.

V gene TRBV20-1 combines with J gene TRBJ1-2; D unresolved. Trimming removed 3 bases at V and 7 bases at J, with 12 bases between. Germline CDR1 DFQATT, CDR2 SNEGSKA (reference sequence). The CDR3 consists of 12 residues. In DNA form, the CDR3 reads TGCAGTGCTAGGTCTCGGGGTCTTGGCTACACCTTC. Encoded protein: CSARSRGLGYTF.

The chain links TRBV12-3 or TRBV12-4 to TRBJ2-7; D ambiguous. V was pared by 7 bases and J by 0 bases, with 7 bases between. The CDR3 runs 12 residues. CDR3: CASNGVSYEQYF. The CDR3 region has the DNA TGTGCCAGCAATGGGGTCTCCTACGAGCAGTACTTC.

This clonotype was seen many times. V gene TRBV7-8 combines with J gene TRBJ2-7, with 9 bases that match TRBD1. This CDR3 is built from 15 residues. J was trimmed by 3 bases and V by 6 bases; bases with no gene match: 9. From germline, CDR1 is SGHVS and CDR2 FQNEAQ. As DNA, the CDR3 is TGTGCCAGCAGACGGACCGGACAGGGGTACTACGAGCAGTACTTC. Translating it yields CASRRTGQGYYEQYF.

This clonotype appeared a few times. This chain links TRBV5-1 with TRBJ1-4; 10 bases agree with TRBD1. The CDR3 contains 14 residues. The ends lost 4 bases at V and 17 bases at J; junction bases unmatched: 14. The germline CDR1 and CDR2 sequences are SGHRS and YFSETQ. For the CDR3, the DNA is TGCGCCAGCAGCCCCAAGGGACAGGGGACGGGACTCTTTTTT. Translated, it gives CASSPKGQGTGLFF.

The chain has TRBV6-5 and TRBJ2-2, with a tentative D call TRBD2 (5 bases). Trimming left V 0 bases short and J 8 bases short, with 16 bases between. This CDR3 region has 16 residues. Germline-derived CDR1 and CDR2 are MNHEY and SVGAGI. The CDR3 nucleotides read TGTGCCAGCAGTTACTCGAGGACGGTGGACTCGGGGGAGCTGTTTTTT. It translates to CASSYSRTVDSGELFF.

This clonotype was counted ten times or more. The CDR3 region is CASSFGRGRTGHTEAFF. The CDR3 DNA is TGTGCCAGCAGTTTTGGGAGGGGGCGGACAGGGCACACTGAAGCTTTCTTT. The chain couples TRBV27 to TRBJ1-1, with TRBD1 identical over 8 bases. CDR1 and CDR2 (germline): MNHEY, SMNVEV (reference sequence). J was trimmed by 3 bases and V by 3 bases; bases with no gene match: 12. The CDR3 covers 17 residues.

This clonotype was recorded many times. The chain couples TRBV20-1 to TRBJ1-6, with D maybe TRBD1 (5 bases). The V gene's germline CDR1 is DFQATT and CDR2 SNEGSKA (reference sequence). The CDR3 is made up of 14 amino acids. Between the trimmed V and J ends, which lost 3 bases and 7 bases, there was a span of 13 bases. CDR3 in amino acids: CSARPGQINSPLHF. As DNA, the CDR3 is TGCAGTGCTAGGCCGGGGCAAATAAATTCACCCCTCCACTTT.

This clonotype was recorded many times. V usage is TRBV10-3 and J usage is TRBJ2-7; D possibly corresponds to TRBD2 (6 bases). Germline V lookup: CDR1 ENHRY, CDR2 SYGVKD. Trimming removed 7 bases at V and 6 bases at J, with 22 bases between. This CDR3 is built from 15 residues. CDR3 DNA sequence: TGTGCCATCAAGTCTAGCGAAGGCCTTCGGGCCGAGCAGTACTTC. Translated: CAIKSSEGLRAEQYF.

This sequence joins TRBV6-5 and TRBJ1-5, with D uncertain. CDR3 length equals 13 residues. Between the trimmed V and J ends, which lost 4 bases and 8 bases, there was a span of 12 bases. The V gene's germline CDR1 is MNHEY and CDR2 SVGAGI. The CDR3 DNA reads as TGTGCCAGCAGTTCGTACTACTGGGAGCCCCAGCATTTT. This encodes CASSSYYWEPQHF.

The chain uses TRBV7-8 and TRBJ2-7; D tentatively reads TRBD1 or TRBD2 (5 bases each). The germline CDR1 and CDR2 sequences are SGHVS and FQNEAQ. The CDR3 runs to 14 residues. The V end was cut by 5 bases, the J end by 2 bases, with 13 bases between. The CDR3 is CASSTGLQTYEQYF. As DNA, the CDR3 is TGTGCCAGCAGCACAGGACTCCAAACCTACGAGCAGTACTTC.

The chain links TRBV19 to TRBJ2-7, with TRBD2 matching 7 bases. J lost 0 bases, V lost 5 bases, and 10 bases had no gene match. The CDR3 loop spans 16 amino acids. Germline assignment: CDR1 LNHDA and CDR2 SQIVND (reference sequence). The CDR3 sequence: CASSAAAGLNSYEQYF. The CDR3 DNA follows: TGTGCCAGTAGTGCGGCAGCGGGACTCAACTCCTACGAGCAGTACTTC.

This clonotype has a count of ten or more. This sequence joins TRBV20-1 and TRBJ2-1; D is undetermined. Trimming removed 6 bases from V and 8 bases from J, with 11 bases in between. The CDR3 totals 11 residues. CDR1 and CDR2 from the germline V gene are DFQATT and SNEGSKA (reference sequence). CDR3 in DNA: TGCAGTGCGCGTAACTTCGATGAGCAGTTCTTC. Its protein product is CSARNFDEQFF.

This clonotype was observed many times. The CDR3 DNA reads TGTGCCAGCAGCTTATACCCCCTGTCCTCAACTAATGAAAAACTGTTTTTT. It is translated as CASSLYPLSSTNEKLFF. V usage is TRBV7-2 and J usage is TRBJ1-4; D uncertain. CDR3 length: 17 residues. V was clipped by 2 bases and J by 0 bases, with 13 bases between them. The germline V gene encodes CDR1 SGHTA and CDR2 FQGNSA. The full variable domain, completed using reference TRBV7-2 and TRBJ1-4, is GAGVSQSPSNKVTEKGKDVELRCDPISGHTALYWYRQSLGQGLEFLIYFQGNSAPDKSGLPSDRFSAERTGGSVSTLTIQRTQQEDSAVYLCASSLYPLSSTNEKLFFGSGTQLSVL.

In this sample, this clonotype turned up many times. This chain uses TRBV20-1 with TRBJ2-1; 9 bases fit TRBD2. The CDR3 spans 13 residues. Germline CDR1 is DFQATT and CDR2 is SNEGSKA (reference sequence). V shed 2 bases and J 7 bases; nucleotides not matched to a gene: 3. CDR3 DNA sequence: TGCAGTGCTAGAAGACTAGCGGATAATGAGCAGTTCTTC. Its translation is CSARRLADNEQFF.

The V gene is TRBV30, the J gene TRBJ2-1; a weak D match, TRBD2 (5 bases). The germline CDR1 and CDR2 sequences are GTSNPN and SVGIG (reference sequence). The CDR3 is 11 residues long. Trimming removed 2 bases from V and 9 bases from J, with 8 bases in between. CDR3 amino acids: CAWSLTTEQFF. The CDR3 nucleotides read TGTGCCTGGAGTTTGACTACTGAGCAGTTCTTC.

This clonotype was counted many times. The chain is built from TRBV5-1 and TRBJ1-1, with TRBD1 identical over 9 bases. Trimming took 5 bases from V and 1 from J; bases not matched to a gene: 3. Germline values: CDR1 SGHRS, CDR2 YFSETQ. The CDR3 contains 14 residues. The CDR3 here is CASRGQGTNTEAFF. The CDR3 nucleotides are TGCGCCAGCAGGGGACAGGGAACGAACACTGAAGCTTTCTTT.

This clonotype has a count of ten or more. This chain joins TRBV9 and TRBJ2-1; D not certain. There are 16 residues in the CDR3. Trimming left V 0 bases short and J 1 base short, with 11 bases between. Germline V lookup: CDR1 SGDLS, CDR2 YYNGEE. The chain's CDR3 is CASSVVPSPSYNEQFF. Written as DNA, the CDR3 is TGTGCCAGCAGCGTAGTTCCGAGCCCATCCTACAATGAGCAGTTCTTC.